This T cell receptor beta chain was recovered during a study of identical twins. The CDR3 contains 11 residues. CDR1 is ENHRY and CDR2 is SYGVKD in the germline V gene. V was pared by 10 bases and J by 7 bases, with 11 bases between. In this sample, this clonotype turned up many times. Each CDR3 protein gets one entry after TCRdb re-called the 5' RACE reads with MiXCR. The sample has more than 650,000 distinct CDR3 sequences, over 5% seen once; the top ten hold around 2%. Specimen: naive T cells sorted from blood. The source is a man younger than 35 in good health. V usage is TRBV10-3 and J usage is TRBJ2-1; D is possibly TRBD2 (5 bases). CDR3 amino acids: CATSLKNEQFF. The CDR3 nucleotides read TGTGCCACTAGCCTGAAAAATGAGCAGTTCTTC.